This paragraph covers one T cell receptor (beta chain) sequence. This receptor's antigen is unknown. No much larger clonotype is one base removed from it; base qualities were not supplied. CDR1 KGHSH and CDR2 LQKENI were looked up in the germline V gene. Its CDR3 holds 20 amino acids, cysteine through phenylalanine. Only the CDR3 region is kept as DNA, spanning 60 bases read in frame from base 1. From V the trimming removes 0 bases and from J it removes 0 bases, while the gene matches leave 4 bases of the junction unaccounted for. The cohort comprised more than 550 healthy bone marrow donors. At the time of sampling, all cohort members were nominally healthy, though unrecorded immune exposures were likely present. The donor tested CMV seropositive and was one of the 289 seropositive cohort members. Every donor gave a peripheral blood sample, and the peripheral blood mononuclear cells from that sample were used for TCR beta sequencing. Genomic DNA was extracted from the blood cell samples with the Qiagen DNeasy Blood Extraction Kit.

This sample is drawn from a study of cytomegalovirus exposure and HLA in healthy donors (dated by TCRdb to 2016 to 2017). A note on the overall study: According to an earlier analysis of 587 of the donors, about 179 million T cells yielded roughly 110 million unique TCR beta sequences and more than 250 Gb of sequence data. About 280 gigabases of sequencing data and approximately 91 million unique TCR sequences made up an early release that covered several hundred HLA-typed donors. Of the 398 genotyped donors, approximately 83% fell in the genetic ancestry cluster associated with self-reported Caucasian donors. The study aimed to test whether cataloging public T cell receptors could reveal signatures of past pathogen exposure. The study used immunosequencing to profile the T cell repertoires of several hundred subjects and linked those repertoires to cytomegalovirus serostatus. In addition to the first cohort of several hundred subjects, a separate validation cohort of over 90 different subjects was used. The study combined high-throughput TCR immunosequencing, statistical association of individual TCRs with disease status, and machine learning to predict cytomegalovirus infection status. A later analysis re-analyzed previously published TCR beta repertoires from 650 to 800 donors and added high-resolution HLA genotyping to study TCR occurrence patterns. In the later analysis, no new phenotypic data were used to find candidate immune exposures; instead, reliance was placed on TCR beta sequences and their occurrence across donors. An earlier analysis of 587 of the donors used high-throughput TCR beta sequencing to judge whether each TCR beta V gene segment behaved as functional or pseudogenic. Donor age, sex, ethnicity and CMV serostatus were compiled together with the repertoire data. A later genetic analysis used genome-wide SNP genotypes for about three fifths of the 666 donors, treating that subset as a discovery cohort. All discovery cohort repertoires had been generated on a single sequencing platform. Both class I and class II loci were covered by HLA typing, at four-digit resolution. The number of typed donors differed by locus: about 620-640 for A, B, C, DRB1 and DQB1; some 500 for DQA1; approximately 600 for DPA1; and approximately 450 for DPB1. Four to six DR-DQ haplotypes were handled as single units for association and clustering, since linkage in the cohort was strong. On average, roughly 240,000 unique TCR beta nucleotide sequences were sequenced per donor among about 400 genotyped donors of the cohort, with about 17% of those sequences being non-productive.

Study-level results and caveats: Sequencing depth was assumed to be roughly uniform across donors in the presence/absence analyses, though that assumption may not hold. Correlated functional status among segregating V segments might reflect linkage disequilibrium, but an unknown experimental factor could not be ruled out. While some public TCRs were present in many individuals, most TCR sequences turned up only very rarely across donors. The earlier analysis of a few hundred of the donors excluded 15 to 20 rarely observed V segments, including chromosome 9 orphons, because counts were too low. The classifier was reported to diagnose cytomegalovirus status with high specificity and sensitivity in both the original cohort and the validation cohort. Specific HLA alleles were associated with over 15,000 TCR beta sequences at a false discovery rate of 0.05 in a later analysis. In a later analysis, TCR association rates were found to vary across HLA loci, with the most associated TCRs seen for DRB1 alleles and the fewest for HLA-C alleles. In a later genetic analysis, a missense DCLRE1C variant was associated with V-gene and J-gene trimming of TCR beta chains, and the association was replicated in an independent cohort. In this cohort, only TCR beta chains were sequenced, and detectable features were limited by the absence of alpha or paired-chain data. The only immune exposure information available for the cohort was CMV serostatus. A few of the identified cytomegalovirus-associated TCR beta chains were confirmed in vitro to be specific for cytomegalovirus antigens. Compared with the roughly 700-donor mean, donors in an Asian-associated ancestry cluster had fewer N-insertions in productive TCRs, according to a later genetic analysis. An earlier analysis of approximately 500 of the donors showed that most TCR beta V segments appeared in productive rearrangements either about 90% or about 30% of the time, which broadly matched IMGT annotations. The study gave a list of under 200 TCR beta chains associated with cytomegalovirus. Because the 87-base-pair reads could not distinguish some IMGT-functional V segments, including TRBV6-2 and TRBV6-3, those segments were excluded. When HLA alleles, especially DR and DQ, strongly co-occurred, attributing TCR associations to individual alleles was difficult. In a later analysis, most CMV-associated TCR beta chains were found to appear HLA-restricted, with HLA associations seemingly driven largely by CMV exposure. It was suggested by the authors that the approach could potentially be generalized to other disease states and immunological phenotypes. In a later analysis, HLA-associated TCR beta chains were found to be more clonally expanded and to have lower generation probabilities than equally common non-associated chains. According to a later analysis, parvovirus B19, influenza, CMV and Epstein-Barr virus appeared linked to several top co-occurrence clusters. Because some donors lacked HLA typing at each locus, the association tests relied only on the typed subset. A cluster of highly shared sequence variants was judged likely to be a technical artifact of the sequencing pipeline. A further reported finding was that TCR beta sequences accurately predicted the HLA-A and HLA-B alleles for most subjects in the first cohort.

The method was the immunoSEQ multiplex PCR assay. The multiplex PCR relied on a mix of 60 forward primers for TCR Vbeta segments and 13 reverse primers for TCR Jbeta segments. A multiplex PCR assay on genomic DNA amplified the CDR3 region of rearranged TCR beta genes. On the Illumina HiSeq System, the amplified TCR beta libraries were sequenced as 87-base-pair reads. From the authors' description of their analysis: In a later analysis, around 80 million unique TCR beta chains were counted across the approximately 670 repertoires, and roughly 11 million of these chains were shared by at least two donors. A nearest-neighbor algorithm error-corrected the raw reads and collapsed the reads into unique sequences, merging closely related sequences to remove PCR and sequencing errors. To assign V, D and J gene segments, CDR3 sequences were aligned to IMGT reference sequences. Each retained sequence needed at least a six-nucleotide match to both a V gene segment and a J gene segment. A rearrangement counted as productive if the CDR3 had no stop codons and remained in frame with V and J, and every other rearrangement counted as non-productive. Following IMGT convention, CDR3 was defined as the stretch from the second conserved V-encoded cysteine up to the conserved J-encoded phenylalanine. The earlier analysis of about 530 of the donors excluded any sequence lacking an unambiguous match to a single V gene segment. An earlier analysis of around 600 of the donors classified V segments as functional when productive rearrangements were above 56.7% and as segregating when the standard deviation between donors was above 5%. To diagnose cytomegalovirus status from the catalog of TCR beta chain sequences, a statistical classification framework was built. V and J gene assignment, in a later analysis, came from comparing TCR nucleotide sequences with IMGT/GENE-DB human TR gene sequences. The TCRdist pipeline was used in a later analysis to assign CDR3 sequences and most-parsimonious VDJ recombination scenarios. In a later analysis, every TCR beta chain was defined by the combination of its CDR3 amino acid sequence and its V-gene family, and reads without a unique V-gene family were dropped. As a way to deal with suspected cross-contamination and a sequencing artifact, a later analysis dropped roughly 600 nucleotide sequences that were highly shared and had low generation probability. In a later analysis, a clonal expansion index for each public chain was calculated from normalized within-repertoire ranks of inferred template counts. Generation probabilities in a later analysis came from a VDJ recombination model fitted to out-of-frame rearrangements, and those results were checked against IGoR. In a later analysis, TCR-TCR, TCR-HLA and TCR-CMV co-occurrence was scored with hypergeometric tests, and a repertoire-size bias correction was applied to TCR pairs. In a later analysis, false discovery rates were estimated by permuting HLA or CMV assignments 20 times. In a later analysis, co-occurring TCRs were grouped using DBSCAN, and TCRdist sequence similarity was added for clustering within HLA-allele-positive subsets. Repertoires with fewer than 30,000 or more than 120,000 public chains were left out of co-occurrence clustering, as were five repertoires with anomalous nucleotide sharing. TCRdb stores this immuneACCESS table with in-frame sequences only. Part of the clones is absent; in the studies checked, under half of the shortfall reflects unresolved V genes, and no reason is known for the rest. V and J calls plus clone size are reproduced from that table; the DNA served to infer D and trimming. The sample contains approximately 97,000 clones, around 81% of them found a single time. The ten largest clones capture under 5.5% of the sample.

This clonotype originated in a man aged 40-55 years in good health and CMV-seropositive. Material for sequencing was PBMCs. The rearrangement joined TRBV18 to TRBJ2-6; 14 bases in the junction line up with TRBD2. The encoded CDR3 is CASSPPGLAGGNSGANVLTF. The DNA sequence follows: TGTGCCAGCTCACCACCTGGACTAGCGGGAGGAAACTCTGGGGCCAACGTCCTGACTTTC.